Below are 29 T cell receptor beta chains sequenced from a single sample in a study of cytomegalovirus exposure and HLA in healthy donors. In the PCR, 60 Vbeta and 13 Jbeta primers were used. Assay used: immunoSEQ multiplex PCR; TCRdb lists only in-frame clones, some missing. The repertoire table contains approximately 200,000 clones. Material: PBMCs. These receptors originate from a boy aged 5 to 17 in good health and CMV-seronegative.

CDR3 in DNA: TGTGCCAGCAGTGGATTCGGACAGGGGCACTATGGCTACACCTTC. Encoded protein: CASSGFGQGHYGYTF. The chain has TRBV6-6 and TRBJ1-2; TRBD1 matches 9 bases. Unmatched junction bases numbered 7, after V lost 5 bases and J lost 3 bases. Looked up from germline, CDR1 is MNHNY and CDR2 is SVGAGI (reference sequence). This CDR3 has 15 residues.

The CDR3 spells CASSLAGPQETQYF. As DNA, the CDR3 is TGTGCCAGCAGTTTGGCGGGGCCCCAAGAGACCCAGTACTTC. The chain has TRBV28 and TRBJ2-5, with D perhaps TRBD2 (6 bases). Trimming stripped 3 bases from V and 1 base from J, with 9 bases between. The CDR3 runs to 14 residues. In germline, CDR1 is MDHEN, CDR2 SYDVKM.

The chain links TRBV6-1 to TRBJ1-4; the D gene is possibly TRBD1 (5 bases). Looked up from germline, CDR1 is MNHNS and CDR2 is SASEGT. V was clipped by 6 bases and J by 0 bases, with 11 bases between them. The CDR3 is 15 amino acids. The chain's CDR3 is CASRGQGSTNEKLFF. CDR3 nucleotide sequence: TGTGCCAGCAGGGGGCAAGGCTCAACTAATGAAAAACTGTTTTTT.

The J gene is TRBJ1-4, the V gene TRBV15; D is undetermined. Trimming removed 1 base at V and 13 bases at J, with 13 bases between. Germline loops: CDR1 LNHNV, CDR2 YYDKDF (reference sequence). CDR3 size: 13 residues. CDR3 coding DNA: TGTGCCACCAGCAGAGCTCCGGAGGGCCTACTGTTTTTT. It codes for CATSRAPEGLLFF.

The gene calls are TRBV19 and TRBJ2-5; D is possibly TRBD2 (5 bases). The ends were cut back, 6 bases at V and 7 bases at J, with 21 bases in the middle. The CDR3 loop spans 15 amino acids. Germline CDR1 reads LNHDA; CDR2 reads SQIVND (reference sequence). The CDR3 region has the DNA TGTGCCAGTAGCTCGGTCAGCTCGGGGATGGTGACCCAGTACTTC. Translation: CASSSVSSGMVTQYF.

Written as DNA, the CDR3 is TGCGCCAGCAGCTTGCTTTCGGGGTATGAAAAACTGTTTTTT. This encodes CASSLLSGYEKLFF. The chain links TRBV5-1 to TRBJ1-4; D gene uncertain. The V end lost 1 base, the J end lost 6 bases, and 10 bases lay between the germline ends. Germline V gene data show CDR1 as SGHRS and CDR2 as YFSETQ. This CDR3 spans 14 amino acids.

The CDR3 here is CASSIVGFSGSPLHF. The CDR3 nucleotides read TGTGCCAGTAGTATAGTCGGGTTTTCGGGGTCACCCCTCCACTTT. The chain carries TRBV19 and TRBJ1-6; D gene ambiguous. Per germline, CDR1 LNHDA and CDR2 SQIVND (reference sequence). Between the trimmed V and J ends, which lost 1 base and 10 bases, there was a span of 14 bases. The CDR3 is 15 amino acids.

The chain is built from TRBV6-1 and TRBJ1-5; D gene uncertain. CDR1 MNHNS and CDR2 SASEGT come from the germline V gene. Trimming left V 1 base short and J 5 bases short, with 12 bases between. The CDR3 is made up of 15 amino acids. Here the CDR3 DNA reads TGTGCCAGCAGTGAAGATCCCAGGTTCGATCAGCCCCAGCATTTT. This encodes CASSEDPRFDQPQHF.

The rearrangement joins TRBV6-5 to TRBJ2-7; possible D gene TRBD2, 5 bases. V was shortened by 5 bases and J by 5 bases, with 16 bases between the two germline ends. The CDR3 loop spans 14 amino acids. The V gene's germline CDR1 is MNHEY and CDR2 SVGAGI. CDR3 nucleotide sequence: TGTGCCAGCAGTCCCCAATCCCCGGAGGACGAGCAGTACTTC. Its protein product is CASSPQSPEDEQYF.

The V gene is TRBV7-2, the J gene TRBJ2-5, with 7 bases fitting TRBD1. V dropped 4 bases and J dropped 4; count of bases not matched to a gene: 9. This CDR3 region has 15 residues. Germline V CDR1 and CDR2: SGHTA, FQGNSA. The chain's CDR3 is CASSSGQVGGETQYF. The CDR3 DNA follows: TGTGCCAGCAGCTCAGGACAGGTTGGGGGAGAGACCCAGTACTTC.

The V gene is TRBV4-1, the J gene TRBJ1-2, with D hard to call. This CDR3 is built from 14 residues. Per the germline V gene, CDR1 is MGHRA and CDR2 is YSYEKL. Trimming took off 1 base at V and 2 bases at J, with 8 bases between the two ends. In DNA, the CDR3 is TGCGCCAGCAGCCAAGTAGGAGGGAACTATGGCTACACCTTC. Protein: CASSQVGGNYGYTF.

This chain links TRBV7-9 with TRBJ2-5, with D possibly being TRBD1 (5 bases). V lost 1 base, J lost 5 bases, and 11 bases lay in between. The CDR3 spans 14 residues. CDR1 and CDR2 from the germline V gene are SEHNR and FQNEAQ (reference sequence). CDR3 sequence (DNA): TGTGCCAGCAGCTTAGGTCAGGGATGGGAGACCCAGTACTTC. Its protein is CASSLGQGWETQYF.

The gene calls are TRBV11-3 and TRBJ2-7, with TRBD2 matching 8 bases. The CDR3 contains 16 residues. Looked up from germline, CDR1 is SGHNT and CDR2 is YENEEA. V shed 0 bases, J shed 6 bases, and the junction held 10 bases outside the gene matches. CDR3 residues: CASSLDAAGGRAEQYF. The CDR3 coding sequence is TGTGCCAGCAGCTTAGACGCGGCGGGGGGCCGTGCCGAGCAGTACTTC.

V gene TRBV6-6 combines with J gene TRBJ2-3; 8 bases map to TRBD2. The length of the CDR3 is 16 residues. The V gene's germline CDR1 is MNHNY and CDR2 SVGAGI (reference sequence). Germline trimming cut 5 bases from V and 6 bases from J; bases unmatched to any gene: 13. CDR3 coding DNA: TGTGCCAGCAGTCCAGGACTAGCTGGGGGTCGGGATACGCAGTATTTT. Translated, it gives CASSPGLAGGRDTQYF.

This chain connects TRBV6-5 to TRBJ2-3; maybe TRBD1 (5 bases). Germline assignment: CDR1 MNHEY and CDR2 SVGAGI. This CDR3 spans 14 amino acids. V shed 6 bases and J shed 2 bases, with 12 bases lying between them. CDR3 nucleotides: TGTGCCAGCAGCGACCGACAGTCCACAGATACGCAGTATTTT. This encodes CASSDRQSTDTQYF.

The CDR3 nucleotides are TGTGCCAGTAGTATGGGGAGGGGCATTCAGTACTTC. Protein product: CASSMGRGIQYF. This sequence joins TRBV19 and TRBJ2-4; the match to TRBD2 covers 7 bases. This CDR3 comprises 12 residues. V trimming: 3 bases; J trimming: 9 bases; junction bases outside the gene matches: 2. Germline assignment: CDR1 LNHDA and CDR2 SQIVND (reference sequence). Drawing the rest from reference TRBV19 and TRBJ2-4, the complete variable domain is DGGITQSPKYLFRKEGQNVTLSCEQNLNHDAMYWYRQDPGQGLRLIYYSQIVNDFQKGDIAEGYSVSREKKESFPLTVTSAQKNPTAFYLCASSMGRGIQYFGAGTRLSVL.

The chain uses TRBV28 and TRBJ1-5; no firm D call. Trimming stripped 1 base from V and 5 bases from J, with 12 bases between. Germline V gene sequence: CDR1 MDHEN, CDR2 SYDVKM. This CDR3 spans 15 amino acids. The CDR3 loop is CASSLFGLTYQPQHF. CDR3 in DNA: TGTGCCAGCAGTTTATTCGGGTTAACTTATCAGCCCCAGCATTTT.

The chain has TRBV27 and TRBJ1-1; possible D gene TRBD1, 6 bases. V was cut by 2 bases and J by 0 bases, with 16 bases left in between. Looked up from germline, CDR1 is MNHEY and CDR2 is SMNVEV (reference sequence). This CDR3 comprises 17 residues. CDR3: CASSLGWGRRMNTEAFF. CDR3 nucleotides: TGTGCCAGCAGTTTAGGGTGGGGGCGTCGGATGAACACTGAAGCTTTCTTT.

The chain is built from TRBV30 and TRBJ2-7; TRBD1 matches at 11 bases. Germline loops: CDR1 GTSNPN, CDR2 SVGIG (reference sequence). The CDR3 sequence is 13 residues long. The J segment lost 6 bases and the V segment lost 6 bases, leaving 7 bases of the junction unmatched. CDR3 DNA: TGTGCCTGTACCGGGACAGGGGGATTCGAGCAGTACTTC. This codes for CACTGTGGFEQYF.

This chain uses TRBV4-3 with TRBJ2-3, with D possibly being TRBD2 (6 bases). The V and J ends lost 0 bases and 3 bases respectively, with 13 bases between them. Per the germline V gene, CDR1 is LGHNA and CDR2 is YSLEER. The CDR3 consists of 16 residues. The chain's CDR3 is CASSQDETSGTDTQYF. CDR3 DNA sequence: TGCGCCAGCAGCCAAGATGAGACTAGTGGAACAGATACGCAGTATTTT.

The CDR3 nucleotides are TGCGCCAGCAGCTTGGACATAGCGGGGAGGTACAATGAGCAGTTCTTC. Protein sequence: CASSLDIAGRYNEQFF. The J gene is TRBJ2-1, the V gene TRBV5-1; 8 bases match TRBD2. The trim removed 0 bases at V and 4 bases at J, leaving 6 bases unmatched. The germline V gene has CDR1 SGHRS and CDR2 YFSETQ. This CDR3 region has 16 residues. Based on the CDR3 plus reference TRBV5-1 and TRBJ2-1, the full variable domain is KAGVTQTPRYLIKTRGQQVTLSCSPISGHRSVSWYQQTPGQGLQFLFEYFSETQRNKGNFPGRFSGRQFSNSRSEMNVSTLELGDSALYLCASSLDIAGRYNEQFFGPGTRLTVL.

The chain links TRBV7-3 to TRBJ2-1, with 11 bases lining up with TRBD2. CDR1 and CDR2 (germline): SGHTA, FQGTGA. The CDR3 runs to 15 residues. Trimming at V came to 4 bases and at J to 2 bases, leaving 1 base not matched to a gene. CDR3 residues: CASSSSGGPYNEQFF. The DNA of the CDR3 is TGTGCCAGCAGCTCTAGCGGGGGGCCCTACAATGAGCAGTTCTTC. Based on the CDR3 plus reference TRBV7-3 and TRBJ2-1, the full variable domain is GAGVSQTPSNKVTEKGKYVELRCDPISGHTALYWYRQSLGQGPEFLIYFQGTGAADDSGLPNDRFFAVRPEGSVSTLKIQRTERGDSAVYLCASSSSGGPYNEQFFGPGTRLTVL.

The chain links TRBV28 to TRBJ2-1, with 11 bases lining up with TRBD2. The CDR3 is 15 residues long. The junction had 8 bases not matched to a gene; V was cut back by 6 bases and J by 7 bases. Per germline, CDR1 MDHEN and CDR2 SYDVKM. CDR3 sequence (DNA): TGTGCCAGCAGCCTTCTAGCGGGGGGTATGAATGAGCAGTTCTTC. Protein sequence: CASSLLAGGMNEQFF.

The chain joins TRBV5-1 to TRBJ1-1; TRBD1 is a possible D gene (6 bases). V was trimmed by 3 bases and J by 2 bases, leaving 11 bases between them. The CDR3 spans 14 residues. Per germline, CDR1 SGHRS and CDR2 YFSETQ. CDR3 nucleotide sequence: TGCGCCAGCAGCTCCCGGACAGTAAACACTGAAGCTTTCTTT. Its translation: CASSSRTVNTEAFF.

The chain recombines TRBV15 with TRBJ2-3, with a tentative D call TRBD2 (7 bases). The V gene lost 0 bases and the J gene lost 4 bases, with 11 bases spanning the gap. Germline-derived CDR1 and CDR2 are LNHNV and YYDKDF (reference sequence). The CDR3 is made up of 15 amino acids. CDR3 sequence: CATSRDGGGADTQYF. DNA for the CDR3: TGTGCCACCAGCAGAGATGGCGGGGGCGCAGATACGCAGTATTTT.

This sequence joins TRBV6-5 and TRBJ1-2; TRBD1 agrees at 8 bases. The length of the CDR3 is 13 residues. Germline assignment: CDR1 MNHEY and CDR2 SVGAGI. The V segment lost 6 bases and the J segment 4 bases; nucleotides outside the gene matches: 4. The CDR3 region is CASSPTGAYGYTF. CDR3 nucleotide sequence: TGTGCCAGCAGCCCGACAGGGGCCTATGGCTACACCTTC.

The gene calls are TRBV19 and TRBJ2-1, with 9 bases that match TRBD2. With V trimmed by 5 bases and J by 7 bases, 9 bases remained unmatched. Germline lookup yields CDR1 LNHDA and CDR2 SQIVND (reference sequence). This CDR3 is 15 amino acids long. CDR3 bases: TGTGCCAGTAGTCTGACTCGCGGGGGGGCGAATGAGCAGTTCTTC. It translates to CASSLTRGGANEQFF.

The V call is TRBV6-6, the J call TRBJ1-1; D gene ambiguous. The CDR3 covers 16 residues. Germline CDR1 reads MNHNY; CDR2 reads SVGAGI (reference sequence). The V end was cut by 2 bases, the J end by 0 bases, with 13 bases between. The CDR3: CASSYGLSGMNTEAFF. In DNA, the CDR3 is TGTGCCAGCAGTTACGGATTGTCGGGGATGAACACTGAAGCTTTCTTT.

The rearrangement links TRBV9 to TRBJ2-5; 9 bases are a match to TRBD2. CDR1 is SGDLS, CDR2 YYNGEE, per germline. The CDR3 runs to 16 residues. V dropped 1 base and J dropped 5; count of bases not matched to a gene: 9. The CDR3 sequence is CASSVSAAGGVETQYF. For the CDR3, the DNA is TGTGCCAGCAGCGTATCCGCCGCGGGGGGGGTGGAGACCCAGTACTTC.